This TCR beta chain was recorded in a study of cytomegalovirus exposure and HLA in healthy donors. Study results and limitations: In a later analysis, HLA-C alleles had the fewest associated TCRs, DRB1 alleles the most.

Researchers ran the PCR with 60 Vbeta and 13 Jbeta primers. The data were produced by immunoSEQ multiplex PCR, yet TCRdb's version contains in-frame clones alone and is incomplete. The table lists about 140,000 clones, 80% to 85% of them singletons. In the case of this clone: The antigen remains undetermined.

This CDR3 spans 16 amino acids. After removal of 4 bases from V and 3 bases from J, the junction contained 6 bases not matched to a gene. The germline V gene has CDR1 SGHNT and CDR2 YYREEE (reference sequence). V and J are TRBV5-4 and TRBJ2-3; 12 bases fit TRBD2. Specimen: PBMCs. The receptor comes from a boy younger than 10 in good health and CMV-seronegative. CDR3 DNA sequence: TGTGCCAGCAGCCGAAGACTAGCGGGAGAGACAGATACGCAGTATTTT. As protein: CASSRRLAGETDTQYF.